This T cell receptor beta chain was sequenced for a study of T cells of healthy individuals. One entry per CDR3 protein, called by TCRdb with MiXCR from the 5' RACE reads. Of roughly 76,000 distinct CDR3 sequences listed, about 5.5% are singletons. Many counts were recorded for this clonotype. The CDR3 extends over 14 amino acids. Germline CDR1 and CDR2: KGHSH and LQKENI. V lost 8 bases, J lost 1 base, and 6 bases stayed unmatched. The gene calls are TRBV18 and TRBJ2-7, with 9 bases identical to TRBD1. This clonotype originated in a female donor in good health. The DNA of the CDR3 is TGTGCCAGCAGTCCGGGACAGGGATCCTACGAGCAGTACTTC. Amino acids: CASSPGQGSYEQYF. Complete variable domain (other parts from reference TRBV18 and TRBJ2-7): NAGVMQNPRHLVRRRGQEARLRCSPMKGHSHVYWYRQLPEEGLKFMVYLQKENIIDESGMPKERFSAEFPKEGPSILRIQQVVRGDSAAYFCASSPGQGSYEQYFGPGTRLTVT.